This entry lists 22 T cell receptor beta chains sequenced from one sample in a study of T cells in Graves' hyperthyroidism and ophthalmopathy (dated by TCRdb to the late 2010s). Receptor libraries were prepared by multiplex PCR. This sample was sequenced with an Illumina HiSeq 2000. The TCR beta CDR3 regions were amplified from the RNA transcripts. For the first round of RT-PCR on the TCR CDR3, the HTBI primer set was used together with the Qiagen OneStep RT-PCR kit. Using fastp at Q25 and MiXCR, TCRdb reprocessed the public reads and kept productive beta chains. Records with the same CDR3 protein are collapsed into one entry carrying the most frequent genes and DNA. The sample data list around 660,000 distinct CDR3 sequences, and just under 45% of these were observed just once. 6.5% to 9% of the sample is taken by the ten largest. Sequenced input: peripheral blood or thyroid tissue (not recorded which). These receptors came from an adult man with Graves' disease, either hyperthyroidism or ophthalmopathy (not recorded which).

V usage is TRBV29-1 and J usage is TRBJ1-4; D is undetermined. The CDR3 length is 15 residues. V was clipped by 6 bases and J by 4 bases, with 18 bases between them. Per the germline V gene, CDR1 is SQVTM and CDR2 is ANQGSEA. The CDR3 bases are TGCAGCGTGACCCATTTGACCAACCTTAATGAAAAACTGTTTTTT. Its protein is CSVTHLTNLNEKLFF.

This clonotype has only a few counts. The chain joins TRBV9 to TRBJ2-2; no reliable D call. This CDR3 region has 16 residues. CDR1 is SGDLS, CDR2 YYNGEE, per germline. The germline V and J ends were trimmed by 3 bases and 5 bases, with 17 bases remaining between them. CDR3 DNA sequence: TGTGCCAGCAGCGGCCAACTGGGTATGGGGACCGGGGAGCTGTTTTTT. Translated: CASSGQLGMGTGELFF.

This clonotype was recorded at least ten times. The DNA for the CDR3 is TGTGCCAGCAGCTTAGAAGCGGATAATTCACCCCTCCACTTT. This codes for CASSLEADNSPLHF. The chain employs TRBV7-9 and TRBJ1-6; D not certain. The CDR3 is 14 residues long. V lost 1 base and J 5 bases, leaving 6 bases between the germline ends. From germline, CDR1 is SEHNR and CDR2 FQNEAQ (reference sequence).

This clonotype was found a few times. V gene TRBV11-2 combines with J gene TRBJ1-4, with TRBD1 matching over 11 bases. Trimming removed 3 bases from V and 8 bases from J; junction bases left unmatched: 5. This CDR3 region has 15 residues. Germline V lookup: CDR1 SGHAT, CDR2 FQNNGV. The CDR3 sequence: CASSLGQGVREKLFF. The CDR3 region has the DNA TGTGCCAGCAGCTTGGGACAGGGGGTAAGGGAAAAACTGTTTTTT.

The V and J genes are TRBV20-1 and TRBJ2-7; D call uncertain. CDR3 length: 12 amino acids. Trimming took 6 bases from V and 2 from J, leaving 11 bases between them. The germline V gene has CDR1 DFQATT and CDR2 SNEGSKA (reference sequence). The CDR3 nucleotides read TGCAGTGCCGGGCAGAGCCCCTACGAGCAGTACTTC. Residues: CSAGQSPYEQYF.

The chain recombines TRBV7-6 with TRBJ2-7, with 14 bases lining up with TRBD2. CDR1 SGHVS and CDR2 FNYEAQ come from the germline V gene. The CDR3 is 12 amino acids. The J segment lost 12 bases and the V segment lost 5 bases, leaving 3 bases of the junction unmatched. CDR3 in amino acids: CASSPGTSGGYF. The CDR3, as DNA: TGTGCCAGCAGCCCTGGGACTAGCGGGGGGTACTTC.

This clonotype appeared many times. The J gene is TRBJ1-6, the V gene TRBV7-2; D is uncertain. CDR1 and CDR2 (germline): SGHTA, FQGNSA. This CDR3 spans 15 amino acids. With 2 bases removed from V and 8 bases from J, the gap between germline ends came to 13 bases. In nucleotides, the CDR3 is TGTGCCAGCAGCTTACTGGGTTGGGAAGATTCACCCCTCCACTTT. It is translated as CASSLLGWEDSPLHF.

This clonotype has just a few counts. The genes are TRBV20-1 and TRBJ1-5; 8 positions agree with TRBD1. Looked up from germline, CDR1 is DFQATT and CDR2 is SNEGSKA (reference sequence). This CDR3 region has 15 residues. The V and J ends lost 3 bases and 6 bases, in that order; junction bases with no gene match: 10. The CDR3 here is CSARGRTGLSQPQHF. In DNA form, the CDR3 reads TGCAGTGCTAGGGGAAGGACAGGGTTGAGTCAGCCCCAGCATTTT.

This chain connects TRBV6-5 to TRBJ2-2, with D tentatively TRBD1 or TRBD2 (5 bases each). This CDR3 has 14 residues. Germline V CDR1 and CDR2: MNHEY, SVGAGI. The V end was cut by 7 bases, the J end by 3 bases, with 12 bases between. CDR3 sequence reads: CASNRDGDTGELFF. DNA of the CDR3: TGTGCCAGCAATCGGGACGGAGACACCGGGGAGCTGTTTTTT.

This clonotype was observed a handful of times. CDR3 loop: CSAPAGEVSYEQYF. CDR3 in DNA: TGCAGTGCTCCAGCGGGAGAAGTCTCCTACGAGCAGTACTTC. The chain has TRBV20-1 and TRBJ2-7, with 8 bases identical to TRBD2. Trimming removed 5 bases from V and 0 bases from J; junction bases left unmatched: 6. The CDR3 extends over 14 amino acids. CDR1 is DFQATT, CDR2 SNEGSKA, per germline (reference sequence).

The genes are TRBV29-1 and TRBJ2-4; TRBD1 aligns across 7 bases. Germline CDR1 reads SQVTM; CDR2 reads ANQGSEA. V was pared by 6 bases and J by 6 bases, with 5 bases of the junction left unmatched. The CDR3 extends over 12 amino acids. CDR3 sequence: CSVTTGRNIQYF. The CDR3 nucleotides are TGCAGCGTCACGACAGGGCGAAACATTCAGTACTTC.

The chain employs TRBV24-1 and TRBJ1-2; weak D call: TRBD1 (6 bases). In germline, CDR1 is KGHDR, CDR2 SFDVKD. The CDR3 extends over 15 amino acids. Trimming pared 7 bases from V and 1 base from J, leaving 15 bases between. CDR3 protein: CATSAGGLLNYGYTF. In nucleotides, the CDR3 is TGTGCCACCAGCGCCGGGGGGCTCCTTAACTATGGCTACACCTTC.

CDR3 amino acids: CATSREGQGNSPLHF. CDR3 nucleotide sequence: TGTGCCACCAGCAGAGAGGGACAGGGCAATTCACCCCTCCACTTT. The chain uses TRBV15 and TRBJ1-6; 9 bases line up with TRBD1. The CDR3 runs 15 residues. The J segment lost 7 bases and the V segment lost 0 bases, leaving 1 base of the junction unmatched. CDR1 LNHNV and CDR2 YYDKDF come from the germline V gene (reference sequence). The full variable domain, rest sourced from reference TRBV15 and TRBJ1-6, is DAMVIQNPRYQVTQFGKPVTLSCSQTLNHNVMYWYQQKSSQAPKLLFHYYDKDFNNEADTPDNFQSRRPNTSFCFLDIRSPGLGDTAMYLCATSREGQGNSPLHFGNGTRLTVT.

Note on this clonotype: The conserved final phenylalanine or tryptophan is absent from the CDR3, which likely points to a read error. CDR3 nucleotide sequence: TGTGCCAGCAGCTTGGTGGGAGTGAACTATGGTTACACCCTC. Protein: CASSLVGVNYGYTL. The chain combines TRBV5-4 with TRBJ1-2; D not certain. Germline loops: CDR1 SGHNT, CDR2 YYREEE (reference sequence). The CDR3 totals 14 residues.

The CDR3 region has the DNA TGCGCCAGCAGCCGGGACGGGGGAAATAGTCAGCCCCAGCATTTT. Protein product: CASSRDGGNSQPQHF. The chain joins TRBV5-1 to TRBJ1-5; perhaps TRBD1 as D (5 bases). Germline V gene sequence: CDR1 SGHRS, CDR2 YFSETQ. V gave up 4 bases and J gave up 6 bases, with 17 bases separating them. The length of the CDR3 is 15 residues.

This clonotype was seen ten or more times. The chain joins TRBV6-5 to TRBJ1-1; unclear D gene. Trimming stripped 5 bases from V and 6 bases from J, with 10 bases between. There are 12 residues in the CDR3. The germline gives CDR1 MNHEY, CDR2 SVGAGI. This CDR3 reads CASSEWVSEAFF. The CDR3 DNA sequence: TGTGCCAGCAGTGAGTGGGTCTCTGAAGCTTTCTTT.

Worth noting for this clonotype: A read error may produce the germline difference seen at one junction end. The chain has TRBV7-9 and TRBJ1-2, with D perhaps TRBD1 (5 bases). This CDR3 is built from 15 residues. Germline V CDR1 and CDR2: SEHNR, FQNEAQ (reference sequence). For the CDR3, the DNA is TGTGCCAGCAGCGTAGCCGCAGGGCCTAACTATGGCTACACCTTC. Translation: CASSVAAGPNYGYTF. The variable domain in full, with the rest retrieved from reference TRBV7-9 and TRBJ1-2, is DTGVSQNPRHKITKRGQNVTFRCDPISEHNRLYWYRQTLGQGPEFLTYFQNEAQLEKSRLLSDRFSAERPKGSFSTLEIQRTEQGDSAMYLCASSVAAGPNYGYTFGSGTRLTVV.

This clonotype was counted many times. This sequence joins TRBV2 and TRBJ1-6, with unresolved D. V gave up 1 base and J gave up 8 bases, with 6 bases separating them. Germline CDR1 and CDR2: SNHLY and FYNNEI. This CDR3 contains 13 residues. The CDR3 loop is CASSEETYSPLHF. CDR3 sequence (DNA): TGTGCCAGCAGTGAAGAAACCTATTCACCCCTCCACTTT.

Only a few counts were recorded for this clonotype. The J gene is TRBJ1-1, the V gene TRBV5-6, with D perhaps matching TRBD1 (6 bases). Trimming removed 3 bases at V and 1 base at J, with 13 bases between. The CDR3 totals 15 residues. Germline V CDR1 and CDR2: SGHDT, YYEEEE. The CDR3 coding sequence is TGTGCCAGCAGCTGGACCGGGACACCGAACACTGAAGCTTTCTTT. It specifies CASSWTGTPNTEAFF.

This clonotype has a handful of counts. The gene calls are TRBV5-4 and TRBJ1-5; perhaps TRBD1 as D (5 bases). From germline, CDR1 is SGHNT and CDR2 YYREEE (reference sequence). The length of the CDR3 is 17 residues. Trimming removed 2 bases at V and 2 bases at J, with 17 bases between. The CDR3 spells CASSFRTQGTGNQPQHF. CDR3 nucleotides: TGTGCCAGCAGCTTCCGGACTCAGGGAACGGGCAATCAGCCCCAGCATTTT.

CDR3 in amino acids: CSVLGQGACTF. CDR3 sequence (DNA): TGCAGCGTCTTGGGACAGGGGGCCTGCACCTTC. The chain recombines TRBV29-1 with TRBJ1-2, with 12 bases aligning to TRBD1. CDR1 is SQVTM and CDR2 is ANQGSEA in the germline V gene. The V and J ends lost 6 bases and 13 bases, in that order; junction bases with no gene match: 6. This CDR3 has 11 residues.

This clonotype was observed once. This chain joins TRBV15 and TRBJ1-4, with a possible D match to TRBD1 (5 bases). V dropped 3 bases and J dropped 8 bases, with 22 bases sitting between them. The CDR3 totals 17 residues. The germline gives CDR1 LNHNV, CDR2 YYDKDF (reference sequence). This CDR3 is CATSSASGGGHSEKLFF. As DNA, the CDR3 is TGTGCCACCAGCAGCGCAAGTGGAGGAGGACACAGCGAAAAACTGTTTTTT.